This entry describes one T cell receptor (beta chain). The CDR3 length is 15 residues. Germline V gene sequence: CDR1 SGHNT, CDR2 YYREEE (reference sequence). The ends lost 2 bases at V and 3 bases at J; junction bases unmatched: 4. The table came from immunoSEQ multiplex PCR; TCRdb's copy has only in-frame clones and leaves some out. The profile covers some 54,000 clones, with roughly 93% appearing a single time and around 1.7% taken by the ten largest. This sample was included in a study of T cell changes during pregnancy in multiple sclerosis. The chain combines TRBV5-4 with TRBJ2-1; 8 nucleotides match TRBD2. The TCR was taken from a female donor with multiple sclerosis, enrolled in a pregnancy study. Sequences were derived from peripheral blood, sampled after pregnancy. The DNA for the CDR3 is TGTGCCAGCAGCTTAACTAGCGGTATCTACAATGAGCAGTTCTTC. This translates into CASSLTSGIYNEQFF. Combining the CDR3 with reference TRBV5-4 and TRBJ2-1 gives the whole variable domain ETGVTQSPTHLIKTRGQQVTLRCSSQSGHNTVSWYQQALGQGPQFIFQYYREEENGRGNFPPRFSGLQFPNYSSELNVNALELDDSALYLCASSLTSGIYNEQFFGPGTRLTVL.